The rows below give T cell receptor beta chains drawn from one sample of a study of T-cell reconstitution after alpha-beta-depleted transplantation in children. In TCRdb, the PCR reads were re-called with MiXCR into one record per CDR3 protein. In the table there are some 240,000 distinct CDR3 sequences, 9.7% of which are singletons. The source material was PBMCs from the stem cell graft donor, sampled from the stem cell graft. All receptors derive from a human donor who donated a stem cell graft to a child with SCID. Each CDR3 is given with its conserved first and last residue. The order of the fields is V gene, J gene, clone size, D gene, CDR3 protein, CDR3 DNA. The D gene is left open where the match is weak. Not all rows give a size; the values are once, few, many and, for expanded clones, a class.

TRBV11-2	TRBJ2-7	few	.	CASSLGTPSYEQYF	TGTGCCAGCAGCTTAGGGACGCCATCCTACGAGCAGTACTTC
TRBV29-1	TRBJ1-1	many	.	CSVEGQTRGGGAFF	TGCAGCGTTGAAGGACAGACAAGGGGGGGAGGAGCTTTCTTT
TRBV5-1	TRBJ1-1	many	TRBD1	CASSVPTGTNTEAFF	TGCGCCAGCAGCGTACCGACAGGGACGAACACTGAAGCTTTCTTT
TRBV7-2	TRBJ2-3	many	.	CASSPGSWSTDTQYF	TGTGCCAGCAGCCCGGGGAGTTGGAGCACAGATACGCAGTATTTT
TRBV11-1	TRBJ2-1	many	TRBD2	CASSSERGSYNEQFF	TGTGCCAGCAGCTCCGAGCGGGGCTCATACAATGAGCAGTTCTTC
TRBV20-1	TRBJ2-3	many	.	CSATLEADTQYF	TGCAGTGCTACCCTCGAGGCAGATACGCAGTATTTT
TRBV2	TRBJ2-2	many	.	CASSRRAGELFF	TGTGCCAGCAGCAGGAGGGCCGGGGAGCTGTTTTTT
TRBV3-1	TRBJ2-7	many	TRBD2	CASSQSGGGYEQYF	TGTGCCAGCAGCCAAAGCGGGGGCGGCTACGAGCAGTACTTC
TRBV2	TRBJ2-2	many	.	CASSASLVTGELFF	TGTGCCAGCAGCGCATCGCTTGTTACCGGGGAGCTGTTTTTT
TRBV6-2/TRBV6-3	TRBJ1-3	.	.	CASSDGNSGNTIYF	TGTGCCAGCAGCGACGGAAACTCTGGAAACACCATATATTTT
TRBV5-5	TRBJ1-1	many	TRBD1	CASSPGQGVPNTEAFF	TGTGCCAGCAGCCCGGGACAGGGTGTCCCGAACACTGAAGCTTTCTTT
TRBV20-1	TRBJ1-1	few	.	CSARGPRGVAFF	TGCAGTGCTAGAGGTCCCCGGGGGGTAGCTTTCTTT
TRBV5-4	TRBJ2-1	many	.	CASSLVAATPNEQFF	TGTGCCAGCAGCTTGGTTGCGGCCACCCCCAATGAGCAGTTCTTC
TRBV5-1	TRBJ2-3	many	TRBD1	CASSLDRGPGDTQYF	TGCGCCAGCAGCCTGGACAGGGGGCCGGGAGATACGCAGTATTTT
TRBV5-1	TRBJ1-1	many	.	CASSLALGARTEAFF	TGCGCCAGCAGCTTGGCATTGGGGGCGCGCACTGAAGCTTTCTTT
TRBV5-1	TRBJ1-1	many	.	CASSSQGTTEAFF	TGCGCCAGCAGCTCGCAGGGTACCACTGAAGCTTTCTTT